This is a list of T cell receptor beta chains from one sample in a study of cytomegalovirus exposure and HLA in healthy donors. Sequenced by immunoSEQ multiplex PCR; TCRdb stores in-frame clones only, minus some. Here the sample spans roughly 60,000 clones, roughly nine tenths being singletons. The specimen was PBMCs. Source of these receptors: a woman aged 30 to 39 in good health and CMV-seronegative. Both conserved end residues are part of each CDR3. The order of the fields is clone size, V gene, J gene, D gene, CDR3 protein, CDR3 DNA. A D gene is named only where the DNA matches it firmly. Expanded clones are given a class, and other clones once, few, many or no size at all.

abundance: NA
v_gene: TRBV6-5
j_gene: TRBJ2-1
d_gene: TRBD1
CDR3aa: CASNAGQGENEQFF
CDR3nt: TGTGCCAGCAACGCCGGACAGGGGGAGAATGAGCAGTTCTTC

abundance: NA
v_gene: TRBV5-4
j_gene: TRBJ2-1
d_gene: NA
CDR3aa: CASSKYNEQFF
CDR3nt: TGTGCCAGCAGTAAATACAATGAGCAGTTCTTC

abundance: NA
v_gene: TRBV5-1
j_gene: TRBJ2-7
d_gene: TRBD2
CDR3aa: CASSPSGVYEQYF
CDR3nt: TGCGCCAGCAGCCCTAGCGGGGTCTACGAGCAGTACTTC

abundance: NA
v_gene: TRBV7-3
j_gene: TRBJ2-3
d_gene: TRBD1
CDR3aa: CASSSSATGQATDTQYF
CDR3nt: TGTGCCAGCAGCTCCTCGGCGACAGGGCAGGCCACAGATACGCAGTATTTT

abundance: NA
v_gene: TRBV5-1
j_gene: TRBJ1-4
d_gene: NA
CDR3aa: CASSFTGAGEKLFF
CDR3nt: TGCGCCAGCAGCTTTACAGGAGCCGGGGAAAAACTGTTTTTT

abundance: NA
v_gene: TRBV27
j_gene: TRBJ1-1
d_gene: NA
CDR3aa: CASSLPGGTEAFF
CDR3nt: TGTGCCAGCAGTTTACCAGGAGGAACTGAAGCTTTCTTT

abundance: NA
v_gene: TRBV6-5
j_gene: TRBJ2-1
d_gene: TRBD2
CDR3aa: CASSPTSGVYNEQFF
CDR3nt: TGTGCCAGCAGCCCAACTAGCGGGGTATACAATGAGCAGTTCTTC

abundance: NA
v_gene: TRBV19
j_gene: TRBJ2-1
d_gene: NA
CDR3aa: CASSKDTVPNEQFF
CDR3nt: TGTGCCAGTAGTAAGGACACGGTCCCTAATGAGCAGTTCTTC

abundance: NA
v_gene: TRBV5-1
j_gene: TRBJ2-7
d_gene: TRBD2
CDR3aa: CASSFESGGVFRYEQYF
CDR3nt: TGCGCCAGCAGCTTCGAGTCTGGGGGGGTTTTTCGTTACGAGCAGTACTTC

abundance: NA
v_gene: TRBV28
j_gene: TRBJ2-7
d_gene: TRBD1
CDR3aa: CASTQGAGEQYF
CDR3nt: TGTGCCAGCACCCAGGGGGCTGGCGAGCAGTACTTC

abundance: NA
v_gene: TRBV7-2
j_gene: TRBJ2-2
d_gene: NA
CDR3aa: CASSPIRAGELFF
CDR3nt: TGTGCCAGCAGCCCCATTCGGGCCGGGGAGCTGTTTTTT

abundance: NA
v_gene: TRBV21-1
j_gene: TRBJ2-7
d_gene: NA
CDR3aa: CASRYACGAYEQYF
CDR3nt: NA

abundance: NA
v_gene: TRBV9
j_gene: TRBJ2-3
d_gene: TRBD1
CDR3aa: CASSARGTGFGTDTQYF
CDR3nt: TGTGCCAGCAGCGCTCGGGGGACAGGGTTTGGCACAGATACGCAGTATTTT

abundance: NA
v_gene: TRBV18
j_gene: TRBJ2-1
d_gene: NA
CDR3aa: CASSPPERVTYNEQFF
CDR3nt: TGTGCCAGCTCACCACCTGAGCGGGTTACCTACAATGAGCAGTTCTTC

abundance: NA
v_gene: TRBV6-1
j_gene: TRBJ2-5
d_gene: NA
CDR3aa: CASSAWSSTIQETQYF
CDR3nt: TGTGCCAGCAGTGCGTGGAGTTCCACAATCCAAGAGACCCAGTACTTC

abundance: NA
v_gene: TRBV19
j_gene: TRBJ2-7
d_gene: NA
CDR3aa: CASSIEGRSYEQYF
CDR3nt: TGTGCCAGTAGTATAGAAGGGAGAAGCTACGAGCAGTACTTC

abundance: NA
v_gene: TRBV6-1
j_gene: TRBJ1-3
d_gene: NA
CDR3aa: CASSEATGIDTIYF
CDR3nt: TGTGCCAGCAGTGAAGCCACCGGGATTGACACCATATATTTT

abundance: NA
v_gene: TRBV6-5
j_gene: TRBJ2-1
d_gene: NA
CDR3aa: CASRGLGLMQFF
CDR3nt: TGTGCCAGCAGGGGCCTGGGACTTATGCAGTTCTTC

abundance: NA
v_gene: TRBV28
j_gene: TRBJ1-5
d_gene: NA
CDR3aa: CASSPNSNQPQHF
CDR3nt: TGTGCCAGCAGCCCAAATAGCAATCAGCCCCAGCATTTT

abundance: NA
v_gene: TRBV19
j_gene: TRBJ2-5
d_gene: TRBD1
CDR3aa: CASSLRTGTSQETQYF
CDR3nt: TGTGCCAGTAGTCTCCGGACAGGGACCTCTCAAGAGACCCAGTACTTC

abundance: NA
v_gene: TRBV4-2
j_gene: TRBJ2-7
d_gene: TRBD2
CDR3aa: CASSLISAGGSGEQYF
CDR3nt: TGTGCCAGCAGCCTTATTAGTGCGGGAGGTAGCGGAGAGCAGTACTTC

abundance: NA
v_gene: TRBV2
j_gene: TRBJ2-5
d_gene: TRBD1
CDR3aa: CASSERDRGRGNFGRAVETQYF
CDR3nt: TGTGCCAGCAGTGAACGGGACAGGGGGCGCGGTAATTTCGGGAGGGCCGTAGAGACCCAGTACTTC

abundance: NA
v_gene: TRBV27
j_gene: TRBJ1-1
d_gene: NA
CDR3aa: CATQTGINTEAFF
CDR3nt: TGTGCCACCCAGACAGGTATTAACACTGAAGCTTTCTTT

abundance: NA
v_gene: TRBV19
j_gene: TRBJ2-1
d_gene: NA
CDR3aa: CASSIDPYGRGEQFF
CDR3nt: TGTGCCAGTAGTATAGACCCATATGGTAGGGGTGAGCAGTTCTTC

abundance: NA
v_gene: TRBV27
j_gene: TRBJ2-2
d_gene: TRBD2
CDR3aa: CASSLSRTRNGELFF
CDR3nt: TGTGCCAGCAGTTTAAGCCGGACTAGGAACGGGGAGCTGTTTTTT

abundance: once
v_gene: TRBV6-6
j_gene: TRBJ1-1
d_gene: NA
CDR3aa: CASSYSGQTEAFF
CDR3nt: TGTGCCAGCAGTTACTCGGGCCAGACTGAAGCTTTCTTT

abundance: NA
v_gene: TRBV21-1
j_gene: TRBJ1-2
d_gene: NA
CDR3aa: CASSKGRGWNGYTF
CDR3nt: TGTGCCAGCAGCAAAGGCAGGGGGTGGAACGGCTACACCTTC

abundance: NA
v_gene: TRBV19
j_gene: TRBJ1-1
d_gene: NA
CDR3aa: CASSIDRQGGSRAFF
CDR3nt: TGTGCCAGTAGTATAGATAGGCAGGGTGGCAGTCGAGCTTTCTTT

abundance: NA
v_gene: TRBV5-4
j_gene: TRBJ2-2
d_gene: TRBD2
CDR3aa: CASSRGLAGDTGELFF
CDR3nt: TGTGCCAGCAGCAGGGGACTAGCGGGAGACACCGGGGAGCTGTTTTTT

abundance: NA
v_gene: TRBV27
j_gene: TRBJ2-1
d_gene: TRBD2
CDR3aa: CASSSPAGGNEQFF
CDR3nt: TGTGCCAGCAGTTCTCCCGCGGGAGGCAATGAGCAGTTCTTC

abundance: NA
v_gene: TRBV10-2
j_gene: TRBJ2-7
d_gene: NA
CDR3aa: CASSESSYEQYF
CDR3nt: TGCGCCAGCAGTGAGTCCAGCTACGAGCAGTACTTC

abundance: NA
v_gene: TRBV4-2
j_gene: TRBJ1-1
d_gene: TRBD1
CDR3aa: CASSLPTGEGTEAFF
CDR3nt: TGTGCCAGCAGCCTTCCAACAGGGGAAGGAACTGAAGCTTTCTTT

abundance: NA
v_gene: TRBV19
j_gene: TRBJ1-5
d_gene: NA
CDR3aa: CASSVEFRSQPQHF
CDR3nt: TGTGCCAGTAGTGTCGAATTTCGTAGTCAGCCCCAGCATTTT

abundance: NA
v_gene: TRBV5-5
j_gene: TRBJ2-2
d_gene: TRBD2
CDR3aa: CASSLGAGGTSAGELFF
CDR3nt: TGTGCCAGCAGCTTGGGAGCGGGAGGCACATCCGCCGGGGAGCTGTTTTTT

abundance: NA
v_gene: TRBV18
j_gene: TRBJ2-5
d_gene: NA
CDR3aa: CASSPRDQETQYF
CDR3nt: TGTGCCAGCTCACCGAGGGATCAAGAGACCCAGTACTTC

abundance: NA
v_gene: TRBV2
j_gene: TRBJ2-1
d_gene: NA
CDR3aa: CASSGLAAVTYNEQFF
CDR3nt: TGTGCCAGCAGTGGCCTCGCCGCGGTTACCTACAATGAGCAGTTCTTC

abundance: once
v_gene: TRBV5-6
j_gene: TRBJ1-5
d_gene: NA
CDR3aa: CASSLGSGNQPQHF
CDR3nt: TGTGCCAGCAGCTTGGGAAGCGGCAATCAGCCCCAGCATTTT

abundance: NA
v_gene: TRBV28
j_gene: TRBJ1-1
d_gene: TRBD1
CDR3aa: CASSTNTGTGGEAFF
CDR3nt: TGTGCCAGCAGTACTAATACCGGGACAGGGGGCGAAGCTTTCTTT

abundance: NA
v_gene: TRBV14
j_gene: TRBJ2-7
d_gene: TRBD1
CDR3aa: CASSQPPGQGLSSYEQYF
CDR3nt: TGTGCCAGCAGCCAACCCCCGGGACAGGGCCTTAGCTCCTACGAGCAGTACTTC

abundance: NA
v_gene: TRBV4-1
j_gene: TRBJ2-3
d_gene: TRBD2
CDR3aa: CASSQGYRTSGRDTQYF
CDR3nt: TGCGCCAGCAGCCAAGGCTATCGGACTAGCGGGAGAGATACGCAGTATTTT

abundance: NA
v_gene: TRBV5-1
j_gene: TRBJ1-2
d_gene: NA
CDR3aa: CASSLGAPNYGYTF
CDR3nt: TGCGCCAGCAGCTTAGGGGCCCCTAACTATGGCTACACCTTC